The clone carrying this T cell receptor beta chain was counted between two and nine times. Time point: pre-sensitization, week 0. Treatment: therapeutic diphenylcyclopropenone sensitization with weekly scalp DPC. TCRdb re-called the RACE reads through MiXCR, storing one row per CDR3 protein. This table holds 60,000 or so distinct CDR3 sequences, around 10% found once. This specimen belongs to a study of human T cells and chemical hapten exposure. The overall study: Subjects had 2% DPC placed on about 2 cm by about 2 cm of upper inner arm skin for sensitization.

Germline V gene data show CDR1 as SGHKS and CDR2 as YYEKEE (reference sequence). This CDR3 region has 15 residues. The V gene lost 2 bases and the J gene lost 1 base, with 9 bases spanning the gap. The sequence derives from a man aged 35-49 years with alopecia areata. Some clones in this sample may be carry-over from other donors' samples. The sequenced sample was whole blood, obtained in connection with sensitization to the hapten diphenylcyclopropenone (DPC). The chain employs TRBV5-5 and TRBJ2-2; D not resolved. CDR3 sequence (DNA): TGTGCCAGCAGCTTACGTTCGGTGAACACCGGGGAGCTGTTTTTT. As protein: CASSLRSVNTGELFF.